The source of this T cell receptor (beta chain) is a study of blood T cell repertoires in COVID-19. Method: immunoSEQ multiplex PCR; TCRdb's copy keeps in-frame clones and lacks some. The table shows about 110,000 clones, with roughly 76% occurring only once. Sequenced input: peripheral blood. The receptor's source is a woman in her 70s with acute or convalescent COVID-19.

The CDR3 loop reads CAWSLYSGTVLSGANVLTF. Written as DNA, the CDR3 is TGTGCCTGGAGCCTCTATTCCGGGACAGTTCTCTCTGGGGCCAACGTCCTGACTTTC. This chain connects TRBV30 to TRBJ2-6, with 7 bases matching TRBD1. The CDR3 is 19 amino acids. Germline V gene data show CDR1 as GTSNPN and CDR2 as SVGIG (reference sequence). Trimming took 3 bases from V and 0 from J; bases not matched to a gene: 14. Full variable domain (missing parts from reference TRBV30 and TRBJ2-6): SQTIHQWPATLVQPVGSPLSLECTVEGTSNPNLYWYRQAAGRGLQLLFYSVGIGQISSEVPQNLSASRPQDRQFILSSKKLLLSDSGFYLCAWSLYSGTVLSGANVLTFGAGSRLTVL.